This TCR beta chain is from a study of T cell clonotyping in hematopoietic cell transplantation. Data came from immunoSEQ multiplex PCR; TCRdb stores just in-frame clones and leaves some out. The repertoire consists of tens of thousands of clones, with roughly 96% occurring once and the leading ten covering 0.95%. The CDR3 runs to 13 residues. Germline V gene lookup returns CDR1 SQVTM and CDR2 ANQGSEA. Trimming removed 4 bases from V and 0 bases from J, with 9 bases in between. This clone has a single count. Its target is unknown. General study results and limits: Broader posttransplant TCR repertoire diversity was predicted by graft donor and pretransplant recipient Inverse Simpson Index values. Few recipient clonotypes overlapped donors; over 95% were de novo at given depth. No sorting was done, leaving CD4 and CD8 contributions mixed. Pathologically expanded recipient clonotypes increased progressively from day 30 to day 180 as diversity fell.

The TCR comes from a young man in good health. Some clones in this sample may be carry-over from other donors' samples. The rearrangement uses TRBV29-1 and TRBJ1-2; D ambiguous. Sequencing used peripheral blood mononuclear cells. CDR3: CSVGSATNYGYTF. The CDR3 coding sequence is TGCAGCGTTGGGTCCGCTACTAACTATGGCTACACCTTC.